This T cell receptor beta chain was identified during a study of post-analysis software for immune sequencing data. The overall study: Relapsing-remitting, secondary progressive and progressive-relapsing courses of multiple sclerosis were included.

Study-level results: Normalized Chao1 diversity in multiple sclerosis patients fell significantly below that of controls. When patients were compared with controls, five TRBV segments were more frequent, TRBV5-6, TRBV5-1 and TRBV20-1 among them.

The authors incorporated unique molecular identifiers into the TCR beta cDNA libraries. When roughly 1 to 10 million T cells were used, they gave 500,000 or so cDNA molecules. One entry per CDR3 protein, called by TCRdb with MiXCR from the PCR reads. There are around 500,000 distinct CDR3 sequences in the sample; around a third occur only once, and under 7% lies in the top ten. V lost 0 bases and J 7 bases, leaving 16 bases between the germline ends. The germline gives CDR1 DFQATT, CDR2 SNEGSKA (reference sequence). The CDR3 contains 14 residues. As to this clonotype: Antigen specificity is unknown.

The receptor was isolated from a girl aged 2-17 years with multiple sclerosis. The V and J genes are TRBV20-1 and TRBJ2-7; weak D call: TRBD2 (5 bases). The sequenced material came from blood. The DNA of the CDR3 is TGCAGTGCTAGAGATCGGGGAGCCTCTTTGGAGCAGTACTTC. Its protein is CSARDRGASLEQYF.